The 31 T cell receptor beta chains given below trace back to one sample, sequenced in a study of T cell repertoires in cytomegalovirus infection. What these receptors recognize is not known. A single record per CDR3 protein comes from TCRdb applying MiXCR to the reads. There are 70,000 to 95,000 distinct CDR3 sequences in the sample; about 31% occur only once, and 65% to 75% lies in the top ten. The input for sequencing was CD8+ T cells from cultured PBMCs, taken from culture after CMV antigen stimulation. Receptors were obtained from a human donor in good health (CMV status not recorded). Some clones in this sample may be carry-over from other donors' samples.

This clonotype turned up a few times. This sequence joins TRBV9 and TRBJ1-1, with D uncertain. CDR3 length: 13 amino acids. CDR1 and CDR2 from the germline V gene are SGDLS and YYNGEE. The ends were cut back, 6 bases at V and 2 bases at J, with 11 bases in the middle. As DNA, the CDR3 is TGTGCCAGCACCGACTCAATTAACACTGAAGCTTTCTTT. Residues: CASTDSINTEAFF.

The chain couples TRBV28 to TRBJ2-7, with a weak D call TRBD2 (5 bases). V lost 3 bases and J 2 bases, leaving 14 bases between the germline ends. CDR1 is MDHEN and CDR2 is SYDVKM in the germline V gene. The CDR3 runs to 15 residues. The CDR3 DNA follows: TGTGCCAGCAGTTTGGGATCCGGGATAACCTACGAGCAGTACTTC. It yields the protein CASSLGSGITYEQYF.

The V and J genes are TRBV27 and TRBJ2-7, with 8 bases lining up with TRBD2. There are 15 residues in the CDR3. CDR1 and CDR2 from the germline V gene are MNHEY and SMNVEV (reference sequence). V lost 6 bases to trimming and J lost 7 bases; unmatched junction nucleotides: 14. In DNA, the CDR3 is TGTGCCAGCAGCTCATTTGGCGGGGGGCTGAAAGAGCAGTACTTC. It codes for CASSSFGGGLKEQYF.

This clonotype was detected many times. The V call is TRBV5-1, the J call TRBJ1-1; D unresolved. Trimming removed 0 bases at V and 3 bases at J, with 6 bases between. The CDR3 has 13 amino acids. CDR1 is SGHRS and CDR2 is YFSETQ in the germline V gene. CDR3 region: CASSLDGHTEAFF. In DNA form, the CDR3 reads TGCGCCAGCAGCTTGGATGGGCACACTGAAGCTTTCTTT.

This clonotype showed up just a few times. The V gene is TRBV12-3 or TRBV12-4, the J gene TRBJ2-5; no clear D. V was clipped by 3 bases and J by 3 bases, with 8 bases between them. The CDR3 runs to 13 residues. CDR3 DNA: TGTGCCAGCAGTTTCCCTGGGGAAGAGACCCAGTACTTC. The encoded protein is CASSFPGEETQYF.

J is TRBJ2-3 and V is TRBV10-3; no definite D call. In germline, CDR1 is ENHRY, CDR2 SYGVKD. The CDR3 is made up of 15 amino acids. V lost 2 bases, J lost 0 bases, and 9 bases lay in between. CDR3: CAISEQDPSTDTQYF. CDR3 DNA: TGTGCCATCAGTGAGCAGGACCCGAGCACAGATACGCAGTATTTT.

This clonotype showed up just a few times. This chain links TRBV27 with TRBJ2-1, with TRBD1 identical over 9 bases. This CDR3 is built from 14 residues. With V trimmed by 5 bases and J by 8 bases, 7 bases remained unmatched. CDR1 MNHEY and CDR2 SMNVEV come from the germline V gene (reference sequence). In DNA form, the CDR3 reads TGTGCCAGCAGTCCAGAGGGACAGGGAGATGAGCAGTTCTTC. It yields the protein CASSPEGQGDEQFF.

This clonotype was counted only a few times. CDR3 loop: CASSESGLAGGNEQFF. The DNA of the CDR3 is TGTGCCAGCAGTGAATCCGGACTAGCGGGGGGGAATGAGCAGTTCTTC. The chain recombines TRBV6-1 with TRBJ2-1; 15 bases agree with TRBD2. V dropped 2 bases and J dropped 7; count of bases not matched to a gene: 3. The CDR3 has 16 residues. Germline V CDR1 and CDR2: MNHNS, SASEGT.

Only a few counts were recorded for this clonotype. The chain is built from TRBV24-1 and TRBJ1-2, with TRBD1 matching 7 bases. CDR3 length: 13 amino acids. V was clipped by 6 bases and J by 4 bases; unmatched bases: 4. Germline V gene sequence: CDR1 KGHDR, CDR2 SFDVKD. The CDR3 sequence is CATSTGQFYGYTF. CDR3 DNA sequence: TGTGCCACCAGTACGGGACAGTTCTATGGCTACACCTTC.

Comment on this clonotype: Given a much more abundant clone one base away, this may be a read error. This chain connects TRBV7-9 to TRBJ1-1; D is uncertain. The V gene lost 1 base and the J gene lost 9 bases, with 15 bases spanning the gap. CDR3 length equals 14 residues. The germline CDR1 and CDR2 sequences are SEHNR and FQNEAQ (reference sequence). The CDR3: CASSLVTLETKAFF. CDR3 sequence (DNA): TGTGCCAGCAGCTTAGTCACGCTGGAGACTAAAGCTTTCTTT.

The sample holds many counts of this clonotype. V is TRBV6-1 and J is TRBJ2-7, with D perhaps TRBD2 (7 bases). This CDR3 has 18 amino acids. V dropped 10 bases and J dropped 4 bases, with 32 bases sitting between them. Germline V gene data show CDR1 as MNHNS and CDR2 as SASEGT. CDR3 in amino acids: CATYSLKPSGEGQYEQYF. In nucleotides, the CDR3 is TGTGCCACCTATTCATTAAAGCCCTCAGGGGAGGGCCAATACGAGCAGTACTTC.

This chain links TRBV7-4 with TRBJ2-5; D may be TRBD1 (6 bases). Germline CDR1 is SGHVT and CDR2 is SQSDAQ. CDR3 length equals 12 residues. Trimming took 6 bases from V and 4 from J, leaving 9 bases between them. This CDR3 reads CASSRGIETQYF. DNA of the CDR3: TGTGCCAGCAGTAGGGGGATAGAGACCCAGTACTTC.

The chain is built from TRBV19 and TRBJ1-1; D might be TRBD1 (6 bases). The CDR3 loop spans 19 amino acids. V lost 3 bases, J lost 0 bases, and 23 bases lay in between. CDR1 and CDR2 from the germline V gene are LNHDA and SQIVND (reference sequence). Written as DNA, the CDR3 is TGTGCCAGTAGTATTCCGGGACGGCCTTCAGGGGCTATGAACACTGAAGCTTTCTTT. Residues: CASSIPGRPSGAMNTEAFF.

This rearrangement joins TRBV5-6 to TRBJ2-5; 7 bases align to TRBD2. V was clipped by 4 bases and J by 5 bases; unmatched bases: 8. There are 14 residues in the CDR3. The V gene's germline CDR1 is SGHDT and CDR2 YYEEEE. This chain's CDR3 is CASSKGLRVETQYF. CDR3 bases: TGTGCCAGCAGCAAGGGACTACGGGTCGAGACCCAGTACTTC.

This clonotype was picked up a small number of times. J is TRBJ1-5 and V is TRBV6-6; maybe TRBD1 (5 bases). From germline, CDR1 is MNHNY and CDR2 SVGAGI (reference sequence). The V end lost 2 bases, the J end lost 2 bases, and 7 bases lay between the germline ends. This CDR3 is 14 amino acids long. Written as DNA, the CDR3 is TGTGCCAGCAGTTACGAAGGGGGCAATCAGCCCCAGCATTTT. Translated: CASSYEGGNQPQHF.

The rearrangement joins TRBV6-6 to TRBJ2-5, with 9 bases matching TRBD1. Germline CDR1 and CDR2: MNHNY and SVGAGI (reference sequence). The CDR3 totals 16 residues. V was clipped by 5 bases and J by 6 bases; unmatched bases: 13. DNA of the CDR3: TGTGCCAGCAGTCCCACCATAGGACAGGGGATCCAGACCCAGTACTTC. Residues: CASSPTIGQGIQTQYF.

The chain employs TRBV27 and TRBJ1-1; D is unclear. The germline CDR1 and CDR2 sequences are MNHEY and SMNVEV (reference sequence). The V end was cut by 7 bases, the J end by 9 bases, with 12 bases between. The length of the CDR3 is 11 residues. The CDR3 here is CASIVAGKAFF. In DNA form, the CDR3 reads TGTGCCAGCATCGTTGCAGGCAAAGCTTTCTTT.

The chain employs TRBV25-1 and TRBJ1-4; D is ambiguous. Germline CDR1 and CDR2: MGHDK and SYGVNS. V shed 0 bases and J shed 5 bases, with 4 bases lying between them. This CDR3 comprises 13 residues. CDR3 bases: TGTGCCAGCAGTGAATACAGAAATGAAAAACTGTTTTTT. It specifies CASSEYRNEKLFF.

The rearrangement links TRBV6-5 to TRBJ2-1; 7 bases are shared with TRBD2. The CDR3 contains 15 residues. Trimming removed 2 bases from V and 0 bases from J; junction bases left unmatched: 1. The germline V gene encodes CDR1 MNHEY and CDR2 SVGAGI. This CDR3 reads CASSYSGDSYNEQFF. The CDR3 coding sequence is TGTGCCAGCAGTTACAGCGGGGACTCCTACAATGAGCAGTTCTTC.

The chain has TRBV27 and TRBJ1-6; TRBD1 aligns across 7 bases. V shed 2 bases, J shed 8 bases, and the junction held 15 bases outside the gene matches. Per the germline V gene, CDR1 is MNHEY and CDR2 is SMNVEV (reference sequence). The CDR3 covers 18 residues. In DNA, the CDR3 is TGTGCCAGCAGTTTAGGCCCGCCAGGGGGTCCTCTCGATTCACCCCTCCACTTT. Amino acid sequence: CASSLGPPGGPLDSPLHF.

The rearrangement links TRBV27 to TRBJ1-2; D gene unclear. V was clipped by 7 bases and J by 6 bases, with 15 bases between them. Germline values: CDR1 MNHEY, CDR2 SMNVEV (reference sequence). The CDR3 contains 13 residues. The CDR3 DNA reads TGTGCCAGCACCCCCTCCCCACCCGATGGCTACACCTTC. Translated, it gives CASTPSPPDGYTF.

The chain carries TRBV28 and TRBJ2-5; 8 bases map to TRBD1. V trimming: 5 bases; J trimming: 5 bases; junction bases outside the gene matches: 13. Looked up from germline, CDR1 is MDHEN and CDR2 is SYDVKM. The CDR3 consists of 16 residues. The CDR3 spells CASSRGPDRESETQYF. The CDR3, as DNA: TGTGCCAGCAGTCGAGGTCCGGACAGGGAGTCGGAGACCCAGTACTTC.

The rearrangement joins TRBV19 to TRBJ1-1; the D gene is possibly TRBD1 (5 bases). From germline, CDR1 is LNHDA and CDR2 SQIVND (reference sequence). Trimming removed 4 bases at V and 13 bases at J, with 19 bases between. This CDR3 has 13 residues. The CDR3 sequence: CASSTPGDETGFF. The CDR3 region has the DNA TGTGCCAGTAGTACCCCCGGGGACGAAACAGGTTTCTTT.

This clonotype was counted many times. The chain uses TRBV5-4 and TRBJ1-1, with 8 bases aligning to TRBD1. The CDR3 is 16 residues long. The trim removed 0 bases at V and 1 base at J, leaving 5 bases unmatched. The V gene's germline CDR1 is SGHNT and CDR2 YYREEE (reference sequence). The CDR3: CASSLGGTGRNTEAFF. In DNA, the CDR3 is TGTGCCAGCAGCTTGGGGGGGACAGGTCGGAACACTGAAGCTTTCTTT.

The chain links TRBV2 to TRBJ2-7, with D possibly matching TRBD2 (6 bases). The V and J ends lost 8 bases and 2 bases respectively, with 10 bases between them. CDR3 size: 12 residues. Looked up from germline, CDR1 is SNHLY and CDR2 is FYNNEI. This chain's CDR3 is CASVGTPYEQYF. CDR3 DNA sequence: TGTGCCAGCGTCGGGACTCCCTACGAGCAGTACTTC.

The rearrangement uses TRBV7-2 and TRBJ2-3; maybe TRBD2 (6 bases). The CDR3 sequence is 16 residues long. The V end lost 5 bases, the J end lost 2 bases, and 17 bases lay between the germline ends. The V gene's germline CDR1 is SGHTA and CDR2 FQGNSA. CDR3 sequence: CASSAIAARDTDTQYF. Here the CDR3 DNA reads TGTGCCAGCAGCGCCATAGCGGCCCGGGACACAGATACGCAGTATTTT.

In the case of this clonotype: Mismatch with germline at one junction end may stem from a read error. This sequence joins TRBV5-1 and TRBJ2-1; 9 bases are a match to TRBD1. Germline V gene sequence: CDR1 SGHRS, CDR2 YFSETQ. This CDR3 region has 16 residues. As DNA, the CDR3 is TGCCCCAGCAGCTACAACCGGGACAGGGTGTTTAATGAGCAGTTCTTC. It specifies CPSSYNRDRVFNEQFF.

The chain carries TRBV9 and TRBJ1-2, with unresolved D. The CDR3 spans 16 residues. Trimming stripped 0 bases from V and 0 bases from J, with 12 bases between. CDR1 is SGDLS and CDR2 is YYNGEE in the germline V gene. CDR3 amino acids: CASSVDPGIANYGYTF. DNA for the CDR3: TGTGCCAGCAGCGTAGATCCGGGTATCGCTAACTATGGCTACACCTTC.

The rearrangement links TRBV5-4 to TRBJ2-5; D gene ambiguous. The germline V and J ends were trimmed by 9 bases and 5 bases, with 8 bases remaining between them. This CDR3 has 10 amino acids. Germline values: CDR1 SGHNT, CDR2 YYREEE (reference sequence). The CDR3 spells CATGMETQYF. CDR3 nucleotides: TGTGCCACCGGAATGGAGACCCAGTACTTC.

In the case of this clonotype: A clone one base away is much larger, so this may be a read error. This chain joins TRBV7-8 and TRBJ2-3; 9 bases agree with TRBD2. The CDR3 length is 16 residues. Germline loops: CDR1 SGHVS, CDR2 FQNEAQ. CDR3 residues: CASSLVGGGATDSQYF. The CDR3 DNA follows: TGTGCCAGCAGCTTAGTTGGCGGGGGGGCCACAGATTCGCAGTATTTT.

This clonotype has a handful of counts. This chain joins TRBV10-3 and TRBJ2-2, with D unclear. V gave up 6 bases and J gave up 2 bases, with 16 bases separating them. This CDR3 has 16 residues. Germline CDR1 reads ENHRY; CDR2 reads SYGVKD. The CDR3 loop is CAISLVPERNTGELFF. In DNA form, the CDR3 reads TGTGCCATCAGCTTAGTCCCGGAGCGAAACACCGGGGAGCTGTTTTTT.